What follows are 6 T cell receptor beta chains derived from one specimen sequenced in a study of beta chain features in type 1 diabetes. As every portion of the isolated RNA was reverse transcribed, the sequencing read expressed TCRB transcripts. Libraries were prepared by immunoSEQ multiplex PCR; TCRdb keeps only in-frame clonotypes and omits some of them. The data contain about 360,000 clones, roughly 13% of them singletons. Material: naive CD4+ T cells from blood. The source is a man aged 18 to 29 in good health.

In this sample, this clone turned up a few times. CDR3 residues: CASSVDRGRGSYNEQFF. CDR3 bases: TGTGCCAGCAGCGTAGACCGCGGGAGGGGCTCCTACAATGAGCAGTTCTTC. This rearrangement joins TRBV9 to TRBJ2-1, with 9 bases lining up with TRBD2. J was trimmed by 0 bases and V by 0 bases; bases with no gene match: 4. CDR1 is SGDLS, CDR2 YYNGEE, per germline. This CDR3 is built from 17 residues.

This rearrangement joins TRBV7-9 to TRBJ2-3; TRBD1 is a possible D gene (6 bases). Trimming shortened V by 5 bases and J by 0 bases, and 15 bases separated the two germline ends. CDR3 length equals 16 residues. Per the germline V gene, CDR1 is SEHNR and CDR2 is FQNEAQ (reference sequence). This chain's CDR3 is CASSPIGGGSTDTQYF. CDR3 DNA sequence: TGTGCCAGCAGCCCAATTGGGGGCGGTAGCACAGATACGCAGTATTTT.

V is TRBV6-6 and J is TRBJ1-5, with a weak D call TRBD1 (6 bases). The V and J ends lost 0 bases and 4 bases respectively, with 10 bases between them. Germline loops: CDR1 MNHNY, CDR2 SVGAGI (reference sequence). The CDR3 consists of 15 residues. CDR3 DNA: TGTGCCAGCAGTTACTCGAGCAGGGGAAATCAGCCCCAGCATTTT. Residues: CASSYSSRGNQPQHF.

The gene calls are TRBV18 and TRBJ2-7; 10 nucleotides agree with TRBD1. Germline CDR1 and CDR2: KGHSH and LQKENI. This CDR3 region has 15 residues. V lost 3 bases to trimming and J lost 2 bases; unmatched junction nucleotides: 4. CDR3 in amino acids: CASSPPGTGAYEQYF. In DNA, the CDR3 is TGTGCCAGCTCACCCCCCGGGACAGGGGCCTACGAGCAGTACTTC.

The rearrangement links TRBV18 to TRBJ1-5; D unclear. Trimming took 3 bases from V and 7 from J, leaving 16 bases between them. CDR1 is KGHSH and CDR2 is LQKENI in the germline V gene. This CDR3 has 15 residues. CDR3 amino acids: CASSPLSQVGQPQHF. The DNA of the CDR3 is TGTGCCAGCTCACCGTTGTCTCAGGTAGGACAGCCCCAGCATTTT.

The V call is TRBV18, the J call TRBJ2-3, with TRBD2 matching 8 bases. The CDR3 sequence is 14 residues long. CDR1 KGHSH and CDR2 LQKENI come from the germline V gene. Losses at the gene ends were 4 bases for V and 4 bases for J; bases not matched to a gene: 4. CDR3 region: CASSLSGNPDTQYF. CDR3 DNA sequence: TGTGCCAGCTCACTTAGCGGGAATCCAGATACGCAGTATTTT.